These T cell receptor beta chains were read from a single sample in a study of T cells in Graves' hyperthyroidism and ophthalmopathy. TCRdb re-analysed the multiplex PCR reads in MiXCR, keeping a single row per CDR3 protein. The data show 640,000 or so distinct CDR3 sequences, with 14% seen just once and roughly 6.9% held by the top ten. Material: blood. These receptors came from a woman under 30 with Graves' ophthalmopathy. Each CDR3 is given with its conserved first and last residue. The D gene is left open where the match is weak. For some rows the clone size is stated as once, few or many, or as a class when expanded; others skip it.

J,V,D,size,CDR3,DNA
TRBJ2-5,TRBV4-1,TRBD1,NA,CASNQRGTGGSSETQYF,TGCGCCAGCAACCAAAGGGGGACAGGGGGTTCCAGCGAGACCCAGTACTTC
TRBJ1-4,TRBV7-9,TRBD1,NA,CASSSGTEQFGGEKLFF,TGTGCCAGCAGTTCCGGGACAGAACAGTTCGGGGGTGAAAAACTGTTTTTT
TRBJ2-2,TRBV15,TRBD2,few,CATGTSGSRRGTGELFF,TGTGCCACCGGCACTAGCGGGAGTCGACGAGGCACCGGGGAGCTGTTTTTT
TRBJ2-3,TRBV11-2,NA,many,CASSLRGGGYTDTQYF,TGTGCCAGCAGCTTAAGGGGTGGCGGGTACACAGATACGCAGTATTTT
TRBJ1-2,TRBV10-3,NA,NA,CAISEEFTGIYGYTF,TGTGCCATCAGTGAGGAATTTACAGGGATCTATGGCTACACCTTC
TRBJ2-1,TRBV7-8,TRBD2,many,CASSLVGGGRGNEQFF,TGTGCCAGCAGCTTAGTTGGGGGCGGGAGGGGCAATGAGCAGTTCTTC
TRBJ2-5,TRBV4-1,TRBD2,few,CASSPTRLAEYQETQYF,TGCGCCAGCAGCCCCACCCGACTAGCAGAGTACCAAGAGACCCAGTACTTC
TRBJ1-1,TRBV2,NA,many,CASSEGPEAFF,TGTGCCAGCAGTGAAGGGCCAGAAGCTTTCTTT
TRBJ2-7,TRBV2,TRBD2,many,CASRGLAAEGEQYF,TGTGCCAGCAGGGGACTAGCGGCCGAGGGGGAGCAGTACTTC
TRBJ2-3,TRBV6-2/TRBV6-3,NA,many,CASKIPGVSDTQYF,TGTGCCAGCAAGATTCCGGGAGTGTCAGATACGCAGTATTTT
TRBJ2-5,TRBV5-4,TRBD2,many,CASSLAVLAGGQETQYF,TGTGCCAGCAGCTTGGCCGTACTAGCGGGGGGTCAAGAGACCCAGTACTTC
TRBJ1-2,TRBV28,TRBD1,many,CASSLGTGGRGYTF,TGTGCCAGCAGTTTAGGGACAGGGGGAAGGGGCTACACCTTC
TRBJ2-5,TRBV6-2/TRBV6-3,TRBD2,NA,CASSLSPTSGRASETQYF,TGTGCCAGCAGTTTGAGTCCGACTAGCGGGAGGGCCTCAGAGACCCAGTACTTC
TRBJ1-6,TRBV4-1,NA,NA,CASSQPIYRRDSPLHF,TGCGCCAGCAGCCAGCCTATTTACAGGCGGGATTCACCCCTCCACTTT
TRBJ2-1,TRBV11-3,TRBD1,many,CASSLVGGTGSYNEQFF,TGTGCCAGCAGCTTAGTAGGGGGGACAGGCTCCTACAATGAGCAGTTCTTC
TRBJ2-7,TRBV6-5,NA,NA,CASSYPRDAVYEQYF,TGTGCCAGCAGTTACCCCAGGGACGCCGTCTACGAGCAGTACTTC
TRBJ2-3,TRBV2,NA,NA,CASSESTSFLYF,TGTGCCAGCAGTGAATCTACTAGTTTTCTGTATTTT
TRBJ2-7,TRBV4-3,NA,NA,CASSQDYGPAYYEQYF,TGCGCCAGCAGCCAAGATTATGGGCCGGCGTACTACGAGCAGTACTTC
TRBJ2-3,TRBV7-3,TRBD2,many,CASSLISGIQDTQYF,TGTGCCAGCAGCTTAATAAGCGGGATTCAAGATACGCAGTATTTT
TRBJ2-7,TRBV4-3,TRBD1,many,CASSQGGTGDSYEQYF,TGCGCCAGCAGCCAAGGGGGGACAGGGGACTCCTACGAGCAGTACTTC
TRBJ1-2,TRBV9,NA,few,CASSAADRDALKGYTF,TGTGCCAGCAGCGCCGCCGACCGGGACGCTCTTAAAGGCTACACCTTC
TRBJ1-2,TRBV19,NA,NA,CASSIEEVGDYGYTF,TGTGCCAGTAGTATCGAAGAAGTCGGGGACTATGGCTACACCTTC
TRBJ2-7,TRBV9,NA,NA,CASSVSIGYEQYF,TGTGCCAGCAGCGTTTCAATAGGCTACGAGCAGTACTTC
TRBJ2-5,TRBV4-3,TRBD2,few,CASLPGLAEARETQYF,TGCGCCAGCCTACCAGGACTAGCGGAAGCTAGGGAGACCCAGTACTTC
TRBJ1-6,TRBV9,NA,many,CASSGQGKSPLHF,TGTGCCAGCAGCGGCCAGGGCAAATCACCCCTCCACTTT
TRBJ1-2,TRBV11-2,TRBD1,NA,CASSLDPSGQGASGYGYTF,TGTGCCAGCAGCTTAGATCCTTCCGGACAGGGGGCGTCGGGCTATGGCTACACCTTC
TRBJ2-2,TRBV2,NA,many,CASKPGVDTRELFF,TGTGCCAGCAAACCAGGGGTCGACACCAGGGAGCTGTTTTTT
TRBJ1-3,TRBV15,TRBD1,few,CATSSDRGPGNTIYF,TGTGCCACCAGCAGCGACAGGGGGCCTGGAAACACCATATATTTT
TRBJ1-4,TRBV5-6,NA,NA,CASSLQGLVEKLFF,TGTGCCAGCAGCTTGCAGGGGCTGGTTGAAAAACTGTTTTTT
TRBJ1-2,TRBV5-1,TRBD1,many,CATKPPGDSAHYGYTF,TGCGCCACAAAGCCCCCGGGGGACAGCGCCCATTATGGCTACACCTTC
TRBJ1-3,TRBV12-3/TRBV12-4,NA,few,CASSVGLPGNTIYF,TGTGCCAGCAGCGTAGGCCTACCTGGAAACACCATATATTTT
TRBJ2-3,TRBV4-3,TRBD1,NA,CASSSKVQGGTDTQYF,TGCGCCAGCAGCTCTAAGGTGCAGGGGGGCACAGATACGCAGTATTTT
TRBJ2-1,TRBV27,TRBD2,many,CASSLVGLAGLVNEQFF,TGTGCCAGCAGTTTAGTTGGACTAGCGGGATTAGTAAATGAGCAGTTCTTC
TRBJ2-3,TRBV27,TRBD1,NA,CASIGRDSRTDTQYF,TGTGCCAGCATCGGACGGGACAGTCGCACAGATACGCAGTATTTT
TRBJ1-2,TRBV28,NA,many,CASSPGGPGDYGYTF,TGTGCCAGCAGCCCCGGGGGTCCAGGGGACTATGGCTACACCTTC
TRBJ2-2,TRBV14,NA,NA,CASSQGLWPSNTGELFF,TGTGCCAGCAGCCAAGGTCTCTGGCCGTCGAACACCGGGGAGCTGTTTTTT
TRBJ2-1,TRBV18,TRBD2,NA,CASSPPWLAGGNEQFF,TGTGCCAGCTCACCACCTTGGCTAGCGGGAGGGAATGAGCAGTTCTTC
TRBJ1-1,TRBV14,NA,few,CASNPWGGGTEAFF,TGTGCCAGCAACCCCTGGGGGGGAGGGACTGAAGCTTTCTTT
TRBJ1-1,TRBV4-1,TRBD1,NA,CASSQEGQLNTEAFF,TGCGCCAGCAGCCAAGAGGGACAGTTGAACACTGAAGCTTTCTTT
TRBJ2-1,TRBV19,TRBD1,few,CASSSGTDNNEQFF,TGTGCCAGTAGCTCCGGGACAGACAACAATGAGCAGTTCTTC
TRBJ1-2,TRBV10-3,NA,NA,CAISAFEDFPLLNYGYTF,TGTGCCATCAGTGCTTTTGAGGACTTTCCCCTCTTGAACTATGGCTACACCTTC
TRBJ1-2,TRBV28,TRBD1,NA,CASSSPGQGNYGCTF,TGTGCCAGCAGCTCCCCGGGACAGGGGAACTATGGCTGCACCTTC
TRBJ2-7,TRBV9,TRBD2,NA,CASSPRTSGFSSYEQYF,TGTGCCAGCAGCCCCCGGACTAGCGGTTTCAGCTCCTACGAGCAGTACTTC
TRBJ2-7,TRBV20-1,TRBD1,few,CSAPNQGQGVYEQYF,TGCAGTGCCCCAAACCAGGGACAGGGTGTCTACGAGCAGTACTTC
TRBJ1-1,TRBV6-1,NA,few,CASSGDIQAFF,TGTGCCAGCAGTGGGGACATCCAAGCTTTCTTT
TRBJ2-4,TRBV28,TRBD1,many,CASSSRVAQRTGAKNIQYF,TGTGCCAGCAGTTCTCGGGTGGCACAAAGGACAGGTGCCAAAAACATTCAGTACTTC
TRBJ2-2,TRBV7-2,NA,many,CASSLVGEAGELFF,TGTGCCAGCAGCTTAGTTGGGGAAGCCGGGGAGCTGTTTTTT
TRBJ2-1,TRBV7-2,NA,many,CASSLLRVALDNEQFF,TGTGCCAGCAGCTTACTCAGGGTAGCGCTCGACAATGAGCAGTTCTTC
TRBJ1-6,TRBV18,TRBD1,many,CASSLTGGSYNSPLHF,TGTGCCAGCTCACTAACAGGGGGCTCCTATAATTCACCCCTCCACTTT
TRBJ2-3,TRBV30,NA,many,CAWSEGTGKTDTQYF,TGTGCCTGGAGTGAGGGGACGGGGAAGACAGATACGCAGTATTTT
TRBJ1-1,TRBV13,NA,many,CASSLWRNTEAFF,TGTGCCAGCAGCTTATGGCGGAACACTGAAGCTTTCTTT
TRBJ1-1,TRBV29-1,TRBD1,NA,CSVFEATGGSEAFF,TGCAGCGTCTTTGAGGCCACAGGGGGCTCTGAAGCTTTCTTT
TRBJ2-7,TRBV2,TRBD1,many,CASSAATGWYEQYF,TGTGCCAGCAGTGCGGCGACAGGGTGGTACGAGCAGTACTTC